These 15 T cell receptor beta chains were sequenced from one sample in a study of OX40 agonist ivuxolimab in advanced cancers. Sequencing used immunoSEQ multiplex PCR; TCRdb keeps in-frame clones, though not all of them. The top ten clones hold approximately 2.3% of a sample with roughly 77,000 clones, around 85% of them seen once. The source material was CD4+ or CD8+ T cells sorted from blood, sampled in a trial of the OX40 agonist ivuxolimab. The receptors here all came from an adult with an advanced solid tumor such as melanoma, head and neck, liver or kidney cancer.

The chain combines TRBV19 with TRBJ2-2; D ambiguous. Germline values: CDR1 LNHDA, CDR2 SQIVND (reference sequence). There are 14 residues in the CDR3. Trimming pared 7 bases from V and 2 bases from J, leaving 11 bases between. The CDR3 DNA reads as TGTGCCAGTATTAACAGAATTAACACCGGGGAGCTGTTTTTT. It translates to CASINRINTGELFF. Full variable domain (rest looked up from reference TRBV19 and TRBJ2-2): DGGITQSPKYLFRKEGQNVTLSCEQNLNHDAMYWYRQDPGQGLRLIYYSQIVNDFQKGDIAEGYSVSREKKESFPLTVTSAQKNPTAFYLCASINRINTGELFFGEGSRLTVL.

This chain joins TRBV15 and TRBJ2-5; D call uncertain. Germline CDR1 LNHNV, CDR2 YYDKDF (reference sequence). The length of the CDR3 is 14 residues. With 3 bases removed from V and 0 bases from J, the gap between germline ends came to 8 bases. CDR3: CATSRRGDQETQYF. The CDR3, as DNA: TGTGCCACCAGCAGGCGAGGTGACCAAGAGACCCAGTACTTC.

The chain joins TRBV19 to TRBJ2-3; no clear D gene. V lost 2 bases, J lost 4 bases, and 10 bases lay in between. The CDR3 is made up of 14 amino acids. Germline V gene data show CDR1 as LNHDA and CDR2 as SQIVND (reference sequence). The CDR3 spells CASSIQLIADTQYF. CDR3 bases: TGTGCCAGTAGTATACAGCTAATAGCAGATACGCAGTATTTT.

DNA for the CDR3: TGTGCCTGGAGTAGAGGGGCGTCTCCTGGCAATGAGCAGTTCTTC. Translating it yields CAWSRGASPGNEQFF. The genes are TRBV30 and TRBJ2-1; either TRBD1 or TRBD2 may fit D (5 bases each). This CDR3 has 15 amino acids. Trimming pared 2 bases from V and 6 bases from J, leaving 17 bases between. Germline CDR1 and CDR2: GTSNPN and SVGIG (reference sequence).

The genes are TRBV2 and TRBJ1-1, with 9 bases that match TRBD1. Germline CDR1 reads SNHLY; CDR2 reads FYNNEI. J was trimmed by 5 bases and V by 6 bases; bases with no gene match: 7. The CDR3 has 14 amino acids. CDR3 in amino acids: CASRKQGAGTEAFF. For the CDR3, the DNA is TGTGCCAGCAGGAAACAGGGGGCCGGTACTGAAGCTTTCTTT.

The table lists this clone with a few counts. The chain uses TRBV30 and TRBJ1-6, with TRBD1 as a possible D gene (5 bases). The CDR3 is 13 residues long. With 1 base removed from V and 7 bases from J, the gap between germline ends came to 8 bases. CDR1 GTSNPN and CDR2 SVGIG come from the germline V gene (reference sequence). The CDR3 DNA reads TGTGCCTGGAGTGGCAGGGAAAATTCACCCCTCCACTTT. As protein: CAWSGRENSPLHF.

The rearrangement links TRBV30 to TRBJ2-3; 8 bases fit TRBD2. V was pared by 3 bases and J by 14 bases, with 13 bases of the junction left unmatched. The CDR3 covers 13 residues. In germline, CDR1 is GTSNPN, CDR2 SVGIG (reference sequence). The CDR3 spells CAWRGRGGQGWYF. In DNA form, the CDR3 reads TGTGCCTGGAGGGGTCGGGGGGGGCAGGGATGGTATTTT.

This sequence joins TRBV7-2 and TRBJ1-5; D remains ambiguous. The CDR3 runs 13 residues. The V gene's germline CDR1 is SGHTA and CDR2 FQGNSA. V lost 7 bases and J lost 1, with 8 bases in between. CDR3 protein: CASNLGSNQPQHF. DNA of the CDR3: TGTGCCAGCAACCTGGGGAGCAATCAGCCCCAGCATTTT.

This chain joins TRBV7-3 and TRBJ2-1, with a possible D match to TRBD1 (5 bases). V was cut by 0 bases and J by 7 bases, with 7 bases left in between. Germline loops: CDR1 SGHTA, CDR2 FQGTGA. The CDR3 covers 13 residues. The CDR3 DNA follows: TGTGCCAGCAGCTTAACCCAGGGAAATGAGCAGTTCTTC. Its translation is CASSLTQGNEQFF.

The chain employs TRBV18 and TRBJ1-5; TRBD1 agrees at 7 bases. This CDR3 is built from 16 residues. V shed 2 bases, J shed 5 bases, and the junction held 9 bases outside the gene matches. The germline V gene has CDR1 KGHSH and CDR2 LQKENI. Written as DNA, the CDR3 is TGTGCCAGCTCACCAATGCCGGGAACAGGGGATCAGCCCCAGCATTTT. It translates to CASSPMPGTGDQPQHF.

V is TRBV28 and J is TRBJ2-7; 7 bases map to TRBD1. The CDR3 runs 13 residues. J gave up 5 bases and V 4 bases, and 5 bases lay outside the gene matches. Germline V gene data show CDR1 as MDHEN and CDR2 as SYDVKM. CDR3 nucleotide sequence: TGTGCCAGCAGTTCAGGGACAGACCACGAGCAGTACTTC. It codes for CASSSGTDHEQYF.

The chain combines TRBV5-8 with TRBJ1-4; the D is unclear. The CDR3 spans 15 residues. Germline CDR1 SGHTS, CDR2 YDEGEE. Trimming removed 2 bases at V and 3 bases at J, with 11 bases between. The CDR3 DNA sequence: TGTGCCAGCAGCTTACCCCGGGAGTCTAATGAAAAACTGTTTTTT. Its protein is CASSLPRESNEKLFF.

CDR3 sequence (DNA): TGTGCCAGCACCACTGGACATCCCTACGAGCAGTACTTC. This sequence encodes CASTTGHPYEQYF. The chain is built from TRBV6-4 and TRBJ2-7, with a tentative D call TRBD1 (5 bases). Germline V gives CDR1 MRHNA, CDR2 SNTAGT. V lost 7 bases to trimming and J lost 2 bases, with 12 bases between them. This CDR3 spans 13 amino acids.

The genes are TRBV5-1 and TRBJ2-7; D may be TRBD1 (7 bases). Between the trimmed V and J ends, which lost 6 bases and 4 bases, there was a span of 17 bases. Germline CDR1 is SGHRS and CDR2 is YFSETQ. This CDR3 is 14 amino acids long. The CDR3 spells CASTPSAGGYEQYF. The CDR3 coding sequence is TGCGCCAGCACCCCGTCGGCAGGGGGGTACGAGCAGTACTTC.

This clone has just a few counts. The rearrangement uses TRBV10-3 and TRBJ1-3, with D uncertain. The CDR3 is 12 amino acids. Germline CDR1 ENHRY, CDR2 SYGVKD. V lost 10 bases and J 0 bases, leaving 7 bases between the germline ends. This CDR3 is CATWDSGNTIYF. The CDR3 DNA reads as TGTGCCACCTGGGACTCTGGAAACACCATATATTTT.